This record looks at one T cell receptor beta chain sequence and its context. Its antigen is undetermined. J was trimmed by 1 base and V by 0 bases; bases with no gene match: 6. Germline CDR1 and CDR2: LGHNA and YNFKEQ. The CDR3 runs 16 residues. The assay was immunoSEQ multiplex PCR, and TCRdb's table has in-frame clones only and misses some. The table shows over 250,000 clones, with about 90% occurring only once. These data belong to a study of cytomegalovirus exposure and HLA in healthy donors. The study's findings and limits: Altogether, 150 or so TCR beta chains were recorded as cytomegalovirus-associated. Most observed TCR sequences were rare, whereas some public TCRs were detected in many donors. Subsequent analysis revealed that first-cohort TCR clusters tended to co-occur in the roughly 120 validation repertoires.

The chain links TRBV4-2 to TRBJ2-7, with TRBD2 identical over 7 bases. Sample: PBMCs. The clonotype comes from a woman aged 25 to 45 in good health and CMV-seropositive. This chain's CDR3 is CASSQDWSSGSYEQYF. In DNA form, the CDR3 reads TGTGCCAGCAGCCAAGATTGGTCTAGCGGTTCCTACGAGCAGTACTTC.